The 22 T cell receptor beta chains presented below share a single source sample, sequenced in a study of OX40 agonist ivuxolimab in advanced cancers. TCRdb's copy holds only in-frame clones and misses some; the assay was immunoSEQ multiplex PCR. The repertoire holds some 90,000 clones, more than 75% seen once, with around 4% in the top ten. The specimen comprised CD4+ or CD8+ T cells sorted from blood, sampled in a trial of the OX40 agonist ivuxolimab. All receptors come from an adult with an advanced solid tumor such as melanoma, head and neck, liver or kidney cancer.

This clone was counted only a few times. The chain uses TRBV28 and TRBJ2-2; the D gene is possibly TRBD1 (5 bases). V lost 7 bases, J lost 3 bases, and 15 bases lay in between. CDR1 and CDR2 (germline): MDHEN, SYDVKM. The CDR3 has 15 amino acids. As DNA, the CDR3 is TGTGCCAGCATATCCAGGGTGCCTTACACCGGGGAGCTGTTTTTT. Amino acid sequence: CASISRVPYTGELFF.

The V call is TRBV6-1, the J call TRBJ1-6; D gene unclear. Germline loops: CDR1 MNHNS, CDR2 SASEGT. Deletions cut 0 bases from V and 9 bases from J, with 12 bases between. This CDR3 is built from 15 residues. The CDR3 DNA reads as TGTGCCAGCAGTGAAGCCGGGCTGCCCAGTTCACCCCTCCACTTT. Protein: CASSEAGLPSSPLHF.

This clone was observed a single time. This rearrangement joins TRBV6-5 to TRBJ2-7; 12 bases match TRBD2. Looked up from germline, CDR1 is MNHEY and CDR2 is SVGAGI. V lost 4 bases and J lost 3; bases outside the gene matches: 7. CDR3 length: 16 amino acids. CDR3: CASSSVQTSGGYEQYF. CDR3 DNA: TGTGCCAGCAGTTCCGTTCAGACTAGCGGGGGCTACGAGCAGTACTTC.

V is TRBV11-2 and J is TRBJ1-2; D perhaps matches TRBD1 (5 bases). CDR1 is SGHAT, CDR2 FQNNGV, per germline. Deletions cut 1 base from V and 0 bases from J, with 9 bases between. This CDR3 comprises 15 residues. The DNA of the CDR3 is TGTGCCAGCAGCTTAGTGGCAGGGCCTAACTATGGCTACACCTTC. Residues: CASSLVAGPNYGYTF.

This clone occurred once. V usage is TRBV25-1 and J usage is TRBJ1-2, with a weak D call TRBD1 (6 bases). This CDR3 region has 13 residues. Germline V CDR1 and CDR2: MGHDK, SYGVNS. V was clipped by 2 bases and J by 2 bases, with 6 bases between them. The CDR3 sequence: CASSEGQNYGYTF. The CDR3 DNA sequence: TGTGCCAGCAGTGAAGGACAGAACTATGGCTACACCTTC.

V usage is TRBV7-3 and J usage is TRBJ2-3, with TRBD2 matching 10 bases. The CDR3 has 16 residues. Unmatched junction bases numbered 8, after V lost 6 bases and J lost 2 bases. The germline gives CDR1 SGHTA, CDR2 FQGTGA. In DNA form, the CDR3 reads TGTGCCAGCAGGGCTAGCGGGAGTAGTCTCACAGATACGCAGTATTTT. Its translation is CASRASGSSLTDTQYF.

V gene TRBV15 combines with J gene TRBJ2-7, with 12 bases matching TRBD2. Trimming cost V 1 base and J 2 bases; bases outside gene matches: 3. The CDR3 totals 16 residues. Germline V gives CDR1 LNHNV, CDR2 YYDKDF (reference sequence). The CDR3 nucleotides read TGTGCCACCAGCAGAGGGACTAGCGGGACGCCCTACGAGCAGTACTTC. It translates to CATSRGTSGTPYEQYF. The full variable domain, rest sourced from reference TRBV15 and TRBJ2-7, is DAMVIQNPRYQVTQFGKPVTLSCSQTLNHNVMYWYQQKSSQAPKLLFHYYDKDFNNEADTPDNFQSRRPNTSFCFLDIRSPGLGDTAMYLCATSRGTSGTPYEQYFGPGTRLTVT.

The V gene is TRBV4-3, the J gene TRBJ2-1; tentative D call: TRBD1 (6 bases). Trimming removed 4 bases at V and 10 bases at J, with 17 bases between. In germline, CDR1 is LGHNA, CDR2 YSLEER. The CDR3 loop spans 14 amino acids. DNA for the CDR3: TGCGCCAGCAGCCCTCAACAGGGAATTGGAGAGCAGTTCTTC. Translated: CASSPQQGIGEQFF.

The rearrangement joins TRBV10-2 to TRBJ2-1, with D perhaps TRBD2 (6 bases). With 7 bases removed from V and 3 bases from J, the gap between germline ends came to 13 bases. Per germline, CDR1 WSHSY and CDR2 SAAADI. The CDR3 sequence is 14 residues long. CDR3 nucleotides: TGCGCCAGCACAAGCGCGGGGTACTACAATGAGCAGTTCTTC. It is translated as CASTSAGYYNEQFF.

This clone has only a few counts. The chain is built from TRBV7-2 and TRBJ2-3; 8 nucleotides match TRBD2. Germline V gene sequence: CDR1 SGHTA, CDR2 FQGNSA. V dropped 6 bases and J dropped 4; count of bases not matched to a gene: 9. CDR3 size: 15 residues. CDR3 in amino acids: CASRSGTRTSDTQYF. The CDR3 DNA sequence: TGTGCCAGCAGGTCTGGGACTAGGACTTCAGATACGCAGTATTTT.

The chain employs TRBV5-1 and TRBJ1-2, with D perhaps TRBD1 (6 bases). Germline-derived CDR1 and CDR2 are SGHRS and YFSETQ. This CDR3 is 14 amino acids long. With 0 bases removed from V and 8 bases from J, the gap between germline ends came to 14 bases. The CDR3 coding sequence is TGCGCCAGCAGCTTGGAGGGGGGCGCTGGAGGCTACACCTTC. Its translation is CASSLEGGAGGYTF.

This chain joins TRBV6-5 and TRBJ1-1; no definite D call. V dropped 5 bases and J dropped 3 bases, with 16 bases sitting between them. The CDR3 runs to 15 residues. Germline CDR1 MNHEY, CDR2 SVGAGI. CDR3 region: CASSVGRVGHTEAFF. CDR3 nucleotide sequence: TGTGCCAGCAGTGTTGGAAGGGTCGGGCACACTGAAGCTTTCTTT.

V is TRBV6-5 and J is TRBJ2-2; TRBD2 is a possible D gene (5 bases). The CDR3 runs 13 residues. V was shortened by 7 bases and J by 4 bases, with 10 bases between the two germline ends. CDR1 MNHEY and CDR2 SVGAGI come from the germline V gene. DNA of the CDR3: TGTGCCAGCATGGAGGCGGGCACCGGGGAGCTGTTTTTT. Encoded protein: CASMEAGTGELFF.

CDR3 nucleotides: TGTGCCAGCAGCTTGGATGGAGGGGCTGGAAACACCATATATTTT. Its protein is CASSLDGGAGNTIYF. The V and J genes are TRBV5-8 and TRBJ1-3; a possible D gene is TRBD1 (5 bases). V gave up 0 bases and J gave up 2 bases, with 9 bases separating them. The CDR3 consists of 15 residues. Germline V gene data show CDR1 as SGHTS and CDR2 as YDEGEE.

The rearrangement uses TRBV2 and TRBJ2-3; no clear D. Germline CDR1 and CDR2: SNHLY and FYNNEI. The germline V and J ends were trimmed by 1 base and 4 bases, with 12 bases remaining between them. The CDR3 runs 15 residues. This chain's CDR3 is CASSEGSIGPDTQYF. The CDR3 region has the DNA TGTGCCAGCAGTGAAGGGAGCATAGGGCCAGATACGCAGTATTTT. Complete variable domain (other parts from reference TRBV2 and TRBJ2-3): EPEVTQTPSHQVTQMGQEVILRCVPISNHLYFYWYRQILGQKVEFLVSFYNNEISEKSEIFDDQFSVERPDGSNFTLKIRSTKLEDSAMYFCASSEGSIGPDTQYFGPGTRLTVL.

This chain uses TRBV19 with TRBJ1-1, with 7 bases fitting TRBD1. The germline gives CDR1 LNHDA, CDR2 SQIVND (reference sequence). The CDR3 is 17 amino acids. Germline trimming cut 6 bases from V and 1 base from J; bases unmatched to any gene: 14. The CDR3 protein is CASSRGGQVVQNTEAFF. As DNA, the CDR3 is TGTGCCAGTAGCCGAGGAGGACAGGTCGTTCAGAACACTGAAGCTTTCTTT.

The chain couples TRBV27 to TRBJ2-3; D is ambiguous. Germline V lookup: CDR1 MNHEY, CDR2 SMNVEV (reference sequence). The CDR3 is 12 residues long. V was cut by 5 bases and J by 0 bases, with 3 bases left in between. In DNA, the CDR3 is TGTGCCAGCAGTCGCAGCACAGATACGCAGTATTTT. Its translation: CASSRSTDTQYF.

The chain has TRBV19 and TRBJ1-1; TRBD1 might be the D (5 bases). This CDR3 is built from 13 residues. V gave up 6 bases and J gave up 1 base, with 9 bases separating them. CDR1 is LNHDA, CDR2 SQIVND, per germline (reference sequence). The CDR3 region has the DNA TGTGCCAGTAGGGCCCAGGGGAACACTGAAGCTTTCTTT. Amino acids: CASRAQGNTEAFF.

This sequence joins TRBV5-1 and TRBJ2-2; the D is unclear. This CDR3 is built from 14 residues. CDR1 SGHRS and CDR2 YFSETQ come from the germline V gene. The germline V and J ends were trimmed by 4 bases and 2 bases, with 9 bases remaining between them. This CDR3 is CASSLQVNTGELFF. DNA of the CDR3: TGCGCCAGCAGCCTTCAAGTTAACACCGGGGAGCTGTTTTTT.

V usage is TRBV10-3 and J usage is TRBJ2-2; 10 nucleotides line up with TRBD1. The germline V gene has CDR1 ENHRY and CDR2 SYGVKD. The length of the CDR3 is 14 residues. Trimming removed 10 bases from V and 5 bases from J; junction bases left unmatched: 7. The CDR3 DNA follows: TGTGCCAGCGGACAGGGGGATATGACCGGGGAGCTGTTTTTT. It codes for CASGQGDMTGELFF.

This chain links TRBV6-1 with TRBJ1-2; D is unclear. This CDR3 is 15 amino acids long. V was clipped by 7 bases and J by 2 bases, with 17 bases between them. CDR1 is MNHNS and CDR2 is SASEGT in the germline V gene. CDR3 in DNA: TGTGCCAGCACCTCCCCCCAGCAAGAAAACTATGGCTACACCTTC. It is translated as CASTSPQQENYGYTF.

The chain uses TRBV5-1 and TRBJ2-1; 12 positions agree with TRBD2. CDR1 and CDR2 (germline): SGHRS, YFSETQ. Trimming took 4 bases from V and 6 from J; bases not matched to a gene: 8. This CDR3 comprises 16 residues. In DNA form, the CDR3 reads TGCGCCAGCAGCCCGCCCCTAGCGGGAGGGGGCAATGAGCAGTTCTTC. Its protein product is CASSPPLAGGGNEQFF.